This entry lists 14 T cell receptor beta chains sequenced from one sample in a study of persistence of HIV-infected CD4 T cells. An overlapping HIV-1 Gag peptide pool stimulated these cells at about 1 ug/peptide/mL. CD40L/CD69 double-negative CD45RO-high memory CD4+ T cells were collected. The libraries were made with immunoSEQ version 4 in survey mode. Data came from immunoSEQ multiplex PCR; TCRdb stores just in-frame clones and leaves some out. Seen here are some 40,000 clones, around 85% observed once, and the top ten hold 5.4%. Their antigen targets remain unknown. The sequencing here drew on cultured CD4+ T cells from PBMCs, taken from a patient who received antiretroviral therapy. The receptors originated from an adult with HIV. The donor label of this sample is uncertain.

A remark on this clone: A read error may produce the germline difference seen at one junction end. This chain links TRBV25-1 with TRBJ1-1, with D maybe TRBD1 (5 bases). CDR3 length: 13 residues. The V gene's germline CDR1 is MGHDK and CDR2 SYGVNS. Here the CDR3 reads CVSRVAAGTEAFF. CDR3 DNA: TGTGTCAGCAGGGTTGCCGCGGGCACTGAAGCTTTCTTT.

As regards this clone: This sample includes further DNA sequences coding for the same CDR3. The chain carries TRBV4-1 and TRBJ2-1, with 9 nucleotides matching TRBD2. The germline V gene has CDR1 MGHRA and CDR2 YSYEKL. J was trimmed by 5 bases and V by 1 base; bases with no gene match: 9. This CDR3 is 17 amino acids long. The CDR3 loop reads CASSQGGTAGGNNEQFF. DNA for the CDR3: TGCGCCAGCAGCCAAGGGGGTACAGCGGGGGGAAACAATGAGCAGTTCTTC.

This chain joins TRBV7-2 and TRBJ2-6, with a possible D match to TRBD2 (6 bases). V was cut by 0 bases and J by 4 bases, with 16 bases left in between. CDR1 is SGHTA, CDR2 FQGNSA, per germline. The CDR3 sequence is 18 residues long. The CDR3 sequence: CASSLAGGLPRGANVLTF. In DNA form, the CDR3 reads TGTGCCAGCAGCTTAGCGGGGGGACTGCCTCGCGGGGCCAACGTCCTGACTTTC. The full variable domain, rest sourced from reference TRBV7-2 and TRBJ2-6, is GAGVSQSPSNKVTEKGKDVELRCDPISGHTALYWYRQSLGQGLEFLIYFQGNSAPDKSGLPSDRFSAERTGGSVSTLTIQRTQQEDSAVYLCASSLAGGLPRGANVLTFGAGSRLTVL.

This chain uses TRBV28 with TRBJ2-7; 7 positions agree with TRBD1. This CDR3 is built from 15 residues. In germline, CDR1 is MDHEN, CDR2 SYDVKM. V was clipped by 5 bases and J by 2 bases; unmatched bases: 9. The CDR3 nucleotides are TGTGCCAGCAGTGGCTCAGGAGGACAGGCCTACGAGCAGTACTTC. Translating gives CASSGSGGQAYEQYF. Full variable domain (remainder filled in from reference TRBV28 and TRBJ2-7): DVKVTQSSRYLVKRTGEKVFLECVQDMDHENMFWYRQDPGLGLRLIYFSYDVKMKEKGDIPEGYSVSREKKERFSLILESASTNQTSMYLCASSGSGGQAYEQYFGPGTRLTVT.

In DNA form, the CDR3 reads TGTGCCAGTAGTACACCGACTAGCGGAGGCACAGATACGCAGTATTTT. Its protein product is CASSTPTSGGTDTQYF. The J gene is TRBJ2-3, the V gene TRBV19, with 9 bases identical to TRBD2. The germline gives CDR1 LNHDA, CDR2 SQIVND (reference sequence). V lost 4 bases and J lost 1; bases outside the gene matches: 6. The CDR3 is 16 amino acids.

The chain joins TRBV7-6 to TRBJ2-3; D is perhaps TRBD1 (5 bases). The CDR3 is 16 amino acids. V was shortened by 5 bases and J by 2 bases, with 17 bases between the two germline ends. From germline, CDR1 is SGHVS and CDR2 FNYEAQ. The CDR3 DNA reads as TGTGCCAGCAGCACCGCCGCGGCAGGGATCACAGATACGCAGTATTTT. Residues: CASSTAAAGITDTQYF.

Of note for this clone: A read error may produce the germline difference seen at one junction end. The chain carries TRBV5-4 and TRBJ2-1; D possibly corresponds to TRBD1 (5 bases). This CDR3 contains 12 residues. Germline assignment: CDR1 SGHNT and CDR2 YYREEE (reference sequence). Here the CDR3 reads CASSLGLNEQFF. The CDR3 DNA is TGTGCCAGCAGTTTGGGGCTCAATGAGCAGTTCTTC. Full variable domain (rest looked up from reference TRBV5-4 and TRBJ2-1): ETGVTQSPTHLIKTRGQQVTLRCSSQSGHNTVSWYQQALGQGPQFIFQYYREEENGRGNFPPRFSGLQFPNYSSELNVNALELDDSALYLCASSLGLNEQFFGPGTRLTVL.

This CDR3 reads CASSHRSIGELFF. DNA of the CDR3: TGTGCCAGCAGCCACCGTAGCATCGGGGAGCTGTTTTTT. The V gene is TRBV14, the J gene TRBJ2-2; D gene uncertain. The CDR3 extends over 13 amino acids. V was trimmed by 3 bases and J by 7 bases, leaving 9 bases between them. Germline CDR1 SGHDN, CDR2 FVKESK. Drawing the rest from reference TRBV14 and TRBJ2-2, the complete variable domain is EAGVTQFPSHSVIEKGQTVTLRCDPISGHDNLYWYRRVMGKEIKFLLHFVKESKQDESGMPNNRFLAERTGGTYSTLKVQPAELEDSGVYFCASSHRSIGELFFGEGSRLTVL.

The chain employs TRBV13 and TRBJ2-7, with a tentative D call TRBD2 (7 bases). Germline values: CDR1 PRHDT, CDR2 FYEKMQ (reference sequence). V lost 5 bases and J 3 bases, leaving 23 bases between the germline ends. The CDR3 extends over 17 amino acids. In DNA form, the CDR3 reads TGTGCCAGCAGCCCTTGGGGGGGCGGGGATACACACTACGAGCAGTACTTC. This encodes CASSPWGGGDTHYEQYF.

This clone was seen more than once but under ten times. The CDR3 loop reads CASSRDRGIRLGTEAFF. The DNA of the CDR3 is TGCGCCAGCAGTCGGGACAGGGGGATACGCCTTGGCACTGAAGCTTTCTTT. J is TRBJ1-1 and V is TRBV5-1, with 11 bases aligning to TRBD1. Germline V lookup: CDR1 SGHRS, CDR2 YFSETQ. This CDR3 is 17 amino acids long. J gave up 4 bases and V 5 bases, and 13 bases lay outside the gene matches. The entire variable domain, with the rest obtained from reference TRBV5-1 and TRBJ1-1, is as follows: KAGVTQTPRYLIKTRGQQVTLSCSPISGHRSVSWYQQTPGQGLQFLFEYFSETQRNKGNFPGRFSGRQFSNSRSEMNVSTLELGDSALYLCASSRDRGIRLGTEAFFGQGTRLTVV.

The rearrangement joins TRBV6-2 or TRBV6-3 to TRBJ1-3; D uncertain. Germline V gene data show CDR1 as MNHEY and CDR2 as SVGEGT. V shed 0 bases and J shed 4 bases, with 10 bases lying between them. CDR3 length equals 15 residues. CDR3 region: CASSYSPTHGNTIYF. Written as DNA, the CDR3 is TGTGCCAGCAGTTACTCTCCAACACACGGAAACACCATATATTTT.

The chain uses TRBV23-1 and TRBJ2-7, with D tentatively TRBD2 (5 bases). TRBV23-1 is an ORF; its function is uncertain. Trimming removed 8 bases from V and 4 bases from J, with 21 bases in between. This CDR3 is built from 15 residues. The CDR3 bases are TGCGCCAGCGGGCTTAGTCTGGGAGATTTATACGAGCAGTACTTC. Residues: CASGLSLGDLYEQYF.

This clone was detected a few times. The chain couples TRBV7-9 to TRBJ2-6, with TRBD1 matching 7 bases. J was trimmed by 1 base and V by 0 bases; bases with no gene match: 0. CDR3 size: 16 residues. Germline CDR1 is SEHNR and CDR2 is FQNEAQ (reference sequence). The CDR3 protein is CASSLAQGSGANVLTF. CDR3 bases: TGTGCCAGCAGCTTAGCACAGGGGTCTGGGGCCAACGTCCTGACTTTC. Using reference TRBV7-9 and TRBJ2-6 for the parts outside the CDR3, the full variable domain is DTGVSQNPRHKITKRGQNVTFRCDPISEHNRLYWYRQTLGQGPEFLTYFQNEAQLEKSRLLSDRFSAERPKGSFSTLEIQRTEQGDSAMYLCASSLAQGSGANVLTFGAGSRLTVL.

This sequence joins TRBV29-1 and TRBJ2-5; the match to TRBD1 covers 9 bases. Germline V lookup: CDR1 SQVTM, CDR2 ANQGSEA. V gave up 7 bases and J gave up 5 bases; unmatched junction bases: 8. The CDR3 contains 13 residues. For the CDR3, the DNA is TGCAGCGGTCAACAGGGGGCAGGGGAGACCCAGTACTTC. Its translation is CSGQQGAGETQYF.